The 22 T cell receptor beta chains below were found in one sample sequenced in a study of T cell changes during pregnancy in multiple sclerosis. The repertoire was sequenced with immunoSEQ multiplex PCR; TCRdb's copy has only in-frame clones and lacks some. The sample shows some 40,000 clones, approximately 88% of them seen only once. The specimen was CD4+ T cells from peripheral blood mononuclear cells, collected in the first trimester of pregnancy. Receptors were obtained from a female donor with multiple sclerosis, enrolled in a pregnancy study.

This chain joins TRBV6-4 and TRBJ1-5, with 10 bases that match TRBD1. Germline V CDR1 and CDR2: MRHNA, SNTAGT. With V trimmed by 2 bases and J by 7 bases, 11 bases remained unmatched. The CDR3 consists of 17 residues. CDR3 DNA: TGTGCCAGCAGTGACCCAATTAGACAGGGGGCAGAACAGCCCCAGCATTTT. The encoded protein is CASSDPIRQGAEQPQHF.

V is TRBV9 and J is TRBJ1-5, with D perhaps TRBD1 (6 bases). The CDR3 runs to 14 residues. The germline V and J ends were trimmed by 0 bases and 4 bases, with 8 bases remaining between them. The germline gives CDR1 SGDLS, CDR2 YYNGEE. CDR3: CASSVAGQNQPQHF. CDR3 DNA: TGTGCCAGCAGCGTAGCCGGACAGAATCAGCCCCAGCATTTT.

The chain has TRBV7-9 and TRBJ2-1; 16 nucleotides agree with TRBD2. V dropped 4 bases and J dropped 7; count of bases not matched to a gene: 4. The germline CDR1 and CDR2 sequences are SEHNR and FQNEAQ (reference sequence). This CDR3 spans 16 amino acids. In nucleotides, the CDR3 is TGTGCCAGCAGCTCGGGACTAGCGGGAGGGCCTAATGAGCAGTTCTTC. It is translated as CASSSGLAGGPNEQFF.

The chain links TRBV6-1 to TRBJ2-6; D not resolved. The CDR3 covers 14 residues. The germline CDR1 and CDR2 sequences are MNHNS and SASEGT. Trimming removed 7 bases from V and 0 bases from J, with 7 bases in between. CDR3 protein: CASTFVSGANVLTF. The CDR3 nucleotides are TGTGCCAGCACCTTCGTCTCTGGGGCCAACGTCCTGACTTTC.

The chain couples TRBV19 to TRBJ2-7; a weak D match, TRBD1 (5 bases). The V gene lost 6 bases and the J gene lost 0 bases, with 15 bases spanning the gap. Germline values: CDR1 LNHDA, CDR2 SQIVND (reference sequence). The CDR3 is 15 amino acids. The CDR3 loop reads CASSAWTPSSYEQYF. The CDR3 DNA reads as TGTGCCAGTAGCGCCTGGACACCTAGCTCCTACGAGCAGTACTTC.

Details on this clone: The junction differs from germline at one of its ends, possibly a read error. This specimen includes other DNA sequences encoding the same CDR3. The chain employs TRBV4-1 and TRBJ2-2, with D possibly matching TRBD2 (5 bases). Germline values: CDR1 MGHRA, CDR2 YSYEKL. CDR3 length: 17 residues. This CDR3 reads CASSQERLPANTGELFF. In DNA form, the CDR3 reads TGCGCCAGCAGCCAAGAGCGACTCCCCGCGAACACCGGGGAACTGTTTTTT.

V gene TRBV4-3 combines with J gene TRBJ2-7; possible D gene TRBD2, 6 bases. CDR1 and CDR2 from the germline V gene are LGHNA and YSLEER. Trimming took off 3 bases at V and 3 bases at J, with 21 bases between the two ends. CDR3 length: 17 residues. The CDR3 reads CASSQALGGMGLYEQYF. For the CDR3, the DNA is TGCGCCAGCAGCCAGGCCCTGGGCGGGATGGGGCTCTACGAGCAGTACTTC.

The chain recombines TRBV5-4 with TRBJ2-5, with TRBD2 identical over 9 bases. V lost 4 bases to trimming and J lost 3 bases; unmatched junction nucleotides: 7. The germline V gene encodes CDR1 SGHNT and CDR2 YYREEE (reference sequence). This CDR3 is built from 15 residues. The chain's CDR3 is CASSQGSGSEETQYF. CDR3 nucleotides: TGTGCCAGCAGCCAAGGTAGCGGGAGTGAAGAGACCCAGTACTTC.

The CDR3 coding sequence is TGTGCCAGCAGCTTCGTTCTAGCGGGAGTTGAGACCCAGTACTTC. It yields the protein CASSFVLAGVETQYF. The chain has TRBV7-3 and TRBJ2-5; 10 nucleotides match TRBD2. The germline V gene encodes CDR1 SGHTA and CDR2 FQGTGA. V shed 3 bases and J 5 bases; nucleotides not matched to a gene: 6. The CDR3 covers 15 residues.

This chain links TRBV9 with TRBJ2-7, with TRBD2 as a possible D gene (6 bases). Trimming took 0 bases from V and 3 from J, leaving 10 bases between them. Germline assignment: CDR1 SGDLS and CDR2 YYNGEE. The CDR3 has 14 amino acids. The CDR3 coding sequence is TGTGCCAGCAGCGTAGATCTGGGGGGCTACGAGCAGTACTTC. Translated, it gives CASSVDLGGYEQYF.

The CDR3 spells CAWMAGVNTGELFF. CDR3 DNA: TGTGCCTGGATGGCAGGGGTGAACACCGGGGAGCTGTTTTTT. V and J are TRBV30 and TRBJ2-2; tentatively, D is TRBD1 (6 bases). The CDR3 is 14 amino acids. Trimming removed 4 bases from V and 1 base from J, with 10 bases in between. Germline CDR1 GTSNPN, CDR2 SVGIG (reference sequence).

The V gene is TRBV29-1, the J gene TRBJ1-1; the D is unclear. Germline V gives CDR1 SQVTM, CDR2 ANQGSEA. The CDR3 covers 14 residues. The V and J ends lost 6 bases and 4 bases respectively, with 18 bases between them. CDR3 nucleotide sequence: TGCAGCGTGATAAATCGGGGTGGGAGCACTGAAGCTTTCTTT. This gives the protein CSVINRGGSTEAFF.

The chain carries TRBV5-5 and TRBJ2-7, with 11 positions matching TRBD2. Unmatched junction bases numbered 6, after V lost 3 bases and J lost 7 bases. Germline V gives CDR1 SGHKS, CDR2 YYEKEE (reference sequence). The length of the CDR3 is 14 residues. The CDR3 coding sequence is TGTGCCAGCAGCTCTCTGACTAGCGGGAAAGAGCAGTACTTC. It specifies CASSSLTSGKEQYF.

This clone showed up just a few times. The CDR3 DNA reads TGTGCCAGCACCGAGCGGGAGAGTAGCACAGATACGCAGTATTTT. Protein product: CASTERESSTDTQYF. The chain employs TRBV7-8 and TRBJ2-3; TRBD2 aligns across 8 bases. V shed 7 bases, J shed 0 bases, and the junction held 6 bases outside the gene matches. The CDR3 is 15 residues long. Germline V lookup: CDR1 SGHVS, CDR2 FQNEAQ.

The chain links TRBV7-8 to TRBJ2-1, with D unresolved. V gave up 4 bases and J gave up 4 bases, with 8 bases separating them. CDR1 SGHVS and CDR2 FQNEAQ come from the germline V gene. The CDR3 is 13 amino acids. The CDR3 sequence is CASSSSGYNEQFF. The DNA for the CDR3 is TGTGCCAGCAGCTCTTCCGGTTACAATGAGCAGTTCTTC.

The V and J genes are TRBV5-4 and TRBJ2-7; 14 nucleotides match TRBD2. CDR1 SGHNT and CDR2 YYREEE come from the germline V gene (reference sequence). CDR3 length: 17 residues. The V gene end was trimmed by 4 bases and the J gene end by 4 bases; junction bases not matched to a gene: 10. CDR3 residues: CASSPTGTSGGGYEQYF. The DNA of the CDR3 is TGTGCCAGCAGCCCGACCGGGACTAGCGGGGGAGGATACGAGCAGTACTTC.

This chain joins TRBV5-1 and TRBJ1-1, with TRBD1 as a possible D gene (6 bases). The germline V gene encodes CDR1 SGHRS and CDR2 YFSETQ. Trimming left V 3 bases short and J 2 bases short, with 17 bases between. The CDR3 is 16 amino acids. CDR3 sequence reads: CASSYGQLTLNTEAFF. CDR3 sequence (DNA): TGCGCCAGCAGCTACGGACAGCTCACACTCAACACTGAAGCTTTCTTT.

This chain links TRBV5-1 with TRBJ1-2; tentatively, D is TRBD1 (5 bases). CDR1 is SGHRS and CDR2 is YFSETQ in the germline V gene. The CDR3 sequence is 15 residues long. Trimming removed 0 bases from V and 0 bases from J, with 9 bases in between. In nucleotides, the CDR3 is TGCGCCAGCAGCTTGGTTTCAGGGACTAACTATGGCTACACCTTC. Protein sequence: CASSLVSGTNYGYTF.

V is TRBV28 and J is TRBJ1-5; 12 bases are shared with TRBD1. V shed 4 bases, J shed 4 bases, and the junction held 8 bases outside the gene matches. The CDR3 is 17 amino acids. Germline V gives CDR1 MDHEN, CDR2 SYDVKM. The CDR3 loop is CASSSGTGGASNQPQHF. The CDR3 coding sequence is TGTGCCAGCAGTTCGGGGACAGGGGGCGCTTCGAATCAGCCCCAGCATTTT. Full variable domain (missing parts from reference TRBV28 and TRBJ1-5): DVKVTQSSRYLVKRTGEKVFLECVQDMDHENMFWYRQDPGLGLRLIYFSYDVKMKEKGDIPEGYSVSREKKERFSLILESASTNQTSMYLCASSSGTGGASNQPQHFGDGTRLSIL.

The V gene is TRBV5-8, the J gene TRBJ1-1; 8 bases are a match to TRBD1. The germline CDR1 and CDR2 sequences are SGHTS and YDEGEE. V shed 4 bases and J 11 bases; nucleotides not matched to a gene: 16. The CDR3 extends over 15 amino acids. CDR3 nucleotide sequence: TGTGCCAGCAGCGGCGGACAGGGCAGCCGGGAGCGCGCTTTCTTT. Amino acid sequence: CASSGGQGSRERAFF.

The V and J genes are TRBV14 and TRBJ2-3; a weak D match, TRBD2 (6 bases). V was cut by 1 base and J by 6 bases, with 14 bases left in between. Germline CDR1 is SGHDN and CDR2 is FVKESK. This CDR3 region has 15 residues. CDR3 DNA: TGTGCCAGCAGCCAAGGCCGGGGGATCGGGGATACGCAGTATTTT. Protein product: CASSQGRGIGDTQYF. Variable domain in full (rest from reference TRBV14 and TRBJ2-3): EAGVTQFPSHSVIEKGQTVTLRCDPISGHDNLYWYRRVMGKEIKFLLHFVKESKQDESGMPNNRFLAERTGGTYSTLKVQPAELEDSGVYFCASSQGRGIGDTQYFGPGTRLTVL.

The rearrangement links TRBV6-5 to TRBJ2-1, with D perhaps TRBD2 (5 bases). CDR3 length: 14 residues. The V end was cut by 2 bases, the J end by 6 bases, with 11 bases between. The germline V gene has CDR1 MNHEY and CDR2 SVGAGI. The CDR3 bases are TGTGCCAGCAGTTACGTCGGTGCGGGCAATGAGCAGTTCTTC. Protein: CASSYVGAGNEQFF.